These T cell receptor beta chains were read from a single sample in a study of beta chain features in type 1 diabetes. TCRdb's table, derived via immunoSEQ multiplex PCR, lists solely in-frame clones and lacks some. This table holds a few hundred thousand clones, 30% found once. Sequencing input: naive CD4+ T cells from blood. Receptors were obtained from a man aged 18 to 30 in good health. The CDR3 runs from the conserved cysteine through the conserved F or W. The order of the fields is J gene, D gene, clone size, V gene, CDR3 DNA, CDR3 protein. D genes are given only for firm matches. Clone sizes are given selectively: once, few, many, or a class where the clone is expanded.

TRBJ2-2	TRBD1	NA	TRBV28	TGTGCCAGCAGAGAGACAGGGAGAGGCACCGGGGAGCTGTTTTTT	CASRETGRGTGELFF
TRBJ2-7	TRBD2	few	TRBV7-9	TGTGCCACCAGTCCCCTAGCGGGTGTCTACGAGCAGTACTTC	CATSPLAGVYEQYF
TRBJ2-5	NA	few	TRBV10-1	TGCGCCAGCAGTGAGGACGAGCGGGAGACCCAGTACTTC	CASSEDERETQYF
TRBJ2-1	NA	NA	TRBV10-3	TGTGCCATCGGGGGTTTCTACAATGAGCAGTTCTTC	CAIGGFYNEQFF
TRBJ2-3	NA	few	TRBV5-1	TGCGCCAGCAGTGAGCGGAGCACAGATACGCAGTATTTT	CASSERSTDTQYF
TRBJ2-1	TRBD2	NA	TRBV28	TGTGCCAGCAGTCCCCAAACTAGCGGGTACTACAATGAGCAGTTCTTC	CASSPQTSGYYNEQFF
TRBJ2-3	NA	NA	TRBV30	TGTGCCTGGGCCGGCGCCACAGATACGCAGTATTTT	CAWAGATDTQYF
TRBJ1-1	NA	once	TRBV30	TGTGCGGCGGCCGGGAAGGCTGAAGCTTTCTTT	CAAAGKAEAFF
TRBJ2-3	TRBD2	NA	TRBV30	TGTGCCGTGGGAGATAGCGGGAGGAGTAGGGATACGCAGTATTTT	CAVGDSGRSRDTQYF
TRBJ1-1	TRBD1	NA	TRBV19	TGTGCCAGTATGGGACAGGTGAACACTGAAGCTTTCTTT	CASMGQVNTEAFF
TRBJ1-2	NA	few	TRBV29-1	TGCAGCGTTGCGGGTAACTATGGCTACACCTTC	CSVAGNYGYTF
TRBJ2-7	NA	NA	TRBV9	TGTGCCAGCAGCGTAGATCGGCGGTCAACCGAGCAGTACTTC	CASSVDRRSTEQYF
TRBJ1-2	NA	NA	TRBV10-3	TGTGCCATCAGGGAACAGGGAATGTATGGCTACACCTTC	CAIREQGMYGYTF
TRBJ1-1	NA	NA	TRBV7-9	TGTGCCAGCAGCTCCCTCAGGGGTGATTGGGTCACTGAAGCTTTCTTT	CASSSLRGDWVTEAFF
TRBJ2-2	TRBD2	NA	TRBV15	TGTGCCACCAGCAGAGATATGCTAGCGGCTACGAACACCGGGGAGCTGTTTTTT	CATSRDMLAATNTGELFF
TRBJ2-7	NA	NA	TRBV5-6	TGTGCCAGCAGCCCACCGAGCTCCTACGAGCAGTACTTC	CASSPPSSYEQYF
TRBJ2-1	NA	once	TRBV4-3	TGCGCCAGCAGCCAAGATAAGGGGACACTGTACAATGAGCAGTTCTTC	CASSQDKGTLYNEQFF
TRBJ1-5	NA	NA	TRBV6-1	TGTGCCAGCAGTGAACCCCGGGATCAGCCCCAGCATTTT	CASSEPRDQPQHF
TRBJ2-7	NA	few	TRBV5-1	TGCGCCAGCAGCACCAGGGGCCACGAGCAGTACTTC	CASSTRGHEQYF
TRBJ2-3	TRBD1	NA	TRBV18	TGTGCCAGCTCAGCCGGACAGGGAACAGATACGCAGTATTTT	CASSAGQGTDTQYF
TRBJ1-4	NA	NA	TRBV4-3	TGCGCCAGCTCCCAGGGTTTTTCGGAAAAACTGTTTTTT	CASSQGFSEKLFF
TRBJ1-2	NA	few	TRBV5-1	TGCGCCAGCAGGACAGGCTTATCTAACTATGGCTACACCTTC	CASRTGLSNYGYTF
TRBJ2-7	NA	NA	TRBV28	TGTGCCAGCAGTTTGCGGGCCCACGAGCAGTACTTC	CASSLRAHEQYF
TRBJ1-1	NA	NA	TRBV29-1	TGCAGCGCCAGACTGCCAGGAACGAACACTGAAGCTTTCTTT	CSARLPGTNTEAFF
TRBJ2-5	TRBD1	NA	TRBV9	TGTGCCAGCAGCGTAGCAGGGGGCAATCGACAAGAGACCCAGTACTTC	CASSVAGGNRQETQYF
TRBJ2-7	TRBD2	NA	TRBV2	TGTGCCAGCAGTGGAGCGCGGGAGGGCGAGCAGTACTTC	CASSGAREGEQYF
TRBJ1-3	NA	NA	TRBV7-9	TGTGCCAGCAGCTTAGTAGAGTCCGGAAACACCATATATTTT	CASSLVESGNTIYF
TRBJ2-1	TRBD2	NA	TRBV4-2	TGTGCCAGCAGCCACGGGACTAGCGGGAGCGATGAGCAGTTCTTC	CASSHGTSGSDEQFF
TRBJ1-2	NA	NA	TRBV4-1	TGCGCCAGCAGCCAAGTACCCAGCAGTAACTATGGCTACACCTTC	CASSQVPSSNYGYTF
TRBJ2-1	NA	few	TRBV9	TGTGCCAGCAGCCTTTACAATGAGCAGTTCTTC	CASSLYNEQFF
TRBJ2-1	NA	few	TRBV7-9	TGTGCCAGCAGCTTAGTATACGGCTCCTACAATGAGCAGTTCTTC	CASSLVYGSYNEQFF
TRBJ2-5	TRBD2	NA	TRBV10-3	TGTGCCATCAGGCAGTTCCTAGCGGGTCAAGAGACCCAGTACTTC	CAIRQFLAGQETQYF
TRBJ1-4	NA	NA	TRBV30	TGTGCCTGGAGTCCAGGGTTTAGGGACGAAAAACTGTTTTTT	CAWSPGFRDEKLFF
TRBJ2-2	TRBD1	few	TRBV27	TGTGCCAGCAGCTTTCGGGACAGGGGTTTTGTGGACACCGGGGAGCTGTTTTTT	CASSFRDRGFVDTGELFF
TRBJ2-6	TRBD2	NA	TRBV4-2	TGTGCCAGCAGCCAAGGACTAGCGGGACAAGGGGGCGGGGCCAACGTCCTGACTTTC	CASSQGLAGQGGGANVLTF
TRBJ2-1	TRBD2	NA	TRBV28	TGTGCCAGCAGTCTACTAGCGGGAGACCGTGAGCAGTTCTTC	CASSLLAGDREQFF
TRBJ2-1	NA	few	TRBV25-1	TGTGCCAGCAGTGGAAGCGGGCCCTCCTACAATGAGCAGTTCTTC	CASSGSGPSYNEQFF
TRBJ2-3	NA	NA	TRBV29-1	TGCAGCTTACTGGACGGCACAGATACGCAGTATTTT	CSLLDGTDTQYF
TRBJ2-6	NA	NA	TRBV7-9	TGTGCCAGCAGCTCCCGGTTGGCTGGGGCCAACGTCCTGACTTTC	CASSSRLAGANVLTF
TRBJ1-2	NA	few	TRBV29-1	TGCAGCGTTCTAACGTCGGCAGGGACCTATGGCTACACCTTC	CSVLTSAGTYGYTF
TRBJ2-1	NA	few	TRBV5-4	TGTGCCAGCAGCTTGGAAAGCTCCTACAATGAGCAGTTCTTC	CASSLESSYNEQFF
TRBJ1-5	NA	NA	TRBV30	TGTGCTACAGCGACAGGTCCCAATCAGCCCCAGCATTTT	CATATGPNQPQHF
TRBJ1-1	NA	few	TRBV29-1	TGCAGCGCCTTCGCAGTGGAGACTGAAGCTTTCTTT	CSAFAVETEAFF
TRBJ2-1	TRBD2	NA	TRBV19	TGTGCCAGTAGTGGGCTAGCGGGAGGTAGCAATGAGCAGTTCTTC	CASSGLAGGSNEQFF
TRBJ2-5	NA	few	TRBV30	TGTGCCTGGACACAGGAAGTAGAGACCCAGTACTTC	CAWTQEVETQYF